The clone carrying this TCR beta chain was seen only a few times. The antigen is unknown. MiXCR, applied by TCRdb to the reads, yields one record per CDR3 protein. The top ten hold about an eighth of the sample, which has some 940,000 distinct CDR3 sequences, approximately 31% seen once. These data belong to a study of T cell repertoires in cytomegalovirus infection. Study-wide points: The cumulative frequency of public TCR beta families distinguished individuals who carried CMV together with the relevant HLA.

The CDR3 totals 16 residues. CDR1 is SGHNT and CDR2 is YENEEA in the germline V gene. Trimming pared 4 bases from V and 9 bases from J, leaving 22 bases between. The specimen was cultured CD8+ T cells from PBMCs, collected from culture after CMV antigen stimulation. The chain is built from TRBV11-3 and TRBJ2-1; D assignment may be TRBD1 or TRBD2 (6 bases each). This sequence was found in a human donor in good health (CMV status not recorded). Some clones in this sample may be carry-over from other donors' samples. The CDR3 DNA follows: TGTGCCAGCAGCTCCCTGGGGGGCCACCCGGCTGGTGAGCAGTTCTTC. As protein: CASSSLGGHPAGEQFF.